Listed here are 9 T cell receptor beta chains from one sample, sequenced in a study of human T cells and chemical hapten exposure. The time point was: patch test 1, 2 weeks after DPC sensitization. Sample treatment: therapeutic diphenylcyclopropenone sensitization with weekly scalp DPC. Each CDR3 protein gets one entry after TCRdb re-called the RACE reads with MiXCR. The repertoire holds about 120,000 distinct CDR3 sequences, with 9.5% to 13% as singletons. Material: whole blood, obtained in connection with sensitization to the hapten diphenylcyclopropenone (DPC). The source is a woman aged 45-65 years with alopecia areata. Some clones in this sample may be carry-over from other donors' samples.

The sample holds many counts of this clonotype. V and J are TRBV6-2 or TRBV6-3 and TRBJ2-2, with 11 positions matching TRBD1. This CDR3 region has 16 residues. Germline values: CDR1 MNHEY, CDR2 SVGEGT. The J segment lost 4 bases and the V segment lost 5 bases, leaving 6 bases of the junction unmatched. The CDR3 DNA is TGTGCCAGCAGTCTCGGACAGGGGGCGGCCACCGGGGAGCTGTTTTTT. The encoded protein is CASSLGQGAATGELFF.

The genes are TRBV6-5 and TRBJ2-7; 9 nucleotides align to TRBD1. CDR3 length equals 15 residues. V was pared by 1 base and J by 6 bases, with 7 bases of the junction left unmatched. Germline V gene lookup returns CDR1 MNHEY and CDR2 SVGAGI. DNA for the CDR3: TGTGCCAGCAGTTACTTGGGACAGGGAGGGTCCGAGCAGTACTTC. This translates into CASSYLGQGGSEQYF.

DNA of the CDR3: TGTGCCAGCAGCGGGAGCTATGAGCAGTTCTTC. This sequence encodes CASSGSYEQFF. The chain recombines TRBV28 with TRBJ2-1; TRBD2 is a possible D gene (6 bases). CDR3 length: 11 residues. The V and J ends lost 6 bases and 8 bases respectively, with 8 bases between them. Germline CDR1 is MDHEN and CDR2 is SYDVKM.

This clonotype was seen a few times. CDR3 nucleotide sequence: TGTGCCAGCAGCTTAAGCGGGAGTAGTCTCGAGCAGTACTTC. Encoded protein: CASSLSGSSLEQYF. The chain uses TRBV7-9 and TRBJ2-7, with 8 bases lining up with TRBD2. V lost 2 bases to trimming and J lost 6 bases; unmatched junction nucleotides: 6. The CDR3 is 14 amino acids. CDR1 and CDR2 (germline): SEHNR, FQNEAQ (reference sequence).

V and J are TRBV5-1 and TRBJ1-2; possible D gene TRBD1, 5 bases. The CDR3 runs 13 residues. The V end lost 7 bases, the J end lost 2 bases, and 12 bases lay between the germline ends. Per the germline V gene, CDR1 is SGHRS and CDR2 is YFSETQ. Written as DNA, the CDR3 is TGCGCCAGCCGGGCACAGGAGAACTATGGCTACACCTTC. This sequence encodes CASRAQENYGYTF.

The DNA for the CDR3 is TGTGCCAGCAGAACGAACACCGGGGAGCTGTTTTTT. As protein: CASRTNTGELFF. This rearrangement joins TRBV7-6 to TRBJ2-2; D remains ambiguous. Germline lookup yields CDR1 SGHVS and CDR2 FNYEAQ. Deletions cut 6 bases from V and 0 bases from J, with 2 bases between. This CDR3 comprises 12 residues.

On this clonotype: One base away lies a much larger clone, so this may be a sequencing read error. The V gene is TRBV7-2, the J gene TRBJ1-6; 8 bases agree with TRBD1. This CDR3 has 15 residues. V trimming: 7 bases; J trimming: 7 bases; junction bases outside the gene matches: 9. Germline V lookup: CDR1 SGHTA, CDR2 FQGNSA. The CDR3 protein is CASNFLGQANSPLHF. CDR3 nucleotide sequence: TGTGCCAGCAACTTCCTGGGACAGGCGAATTCACCCCTCCACTTT.

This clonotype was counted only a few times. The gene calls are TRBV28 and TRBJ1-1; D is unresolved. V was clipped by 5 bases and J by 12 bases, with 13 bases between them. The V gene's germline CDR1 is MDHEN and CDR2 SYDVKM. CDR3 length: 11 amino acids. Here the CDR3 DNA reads TGTGCCAGCAGTCTAGGGTGGGAATCTTTCTTT. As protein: CASSLGWESFF.

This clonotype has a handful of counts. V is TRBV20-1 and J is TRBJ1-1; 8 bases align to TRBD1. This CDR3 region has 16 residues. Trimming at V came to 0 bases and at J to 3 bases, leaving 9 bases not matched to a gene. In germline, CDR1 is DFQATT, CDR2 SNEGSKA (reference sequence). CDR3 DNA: TGCAGTGCTAGAGAGAATGGGAACAGGGGGTACACTGAAGCTTTCTTT. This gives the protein CSARENGNRGYTEAFF.